This TCR beta chain is drawn from a study of quantifying T cell responses using KT2 cells. The wider study: RNA was reverse transcribed with TCR alpha and beta constant-region primers. The T4 ligation step was estimated to exceed 8.5% efficiency under optimum conditions. The second PCR was a qPCR stopped at a predetermined fluorescence threshold.

The germline CDR1 and CDR2 sequences are SGHVS and FNYEAQ. V lost 2 bases and J lost 2, with 5 bases in between. CDR3 length: 13 residues. This clonotype appeared many times. What it binds is unknown. The cDNA 3' end received a ligated oligonucleotide with a UMI. The first PCR ran around 4 cycles with an equimolar RC1.1 and RC1.2 beta primer mix. One entry per CDR3 protein, called by TCRdb with MiXCR from the UMI-ligation and nested PCR reads. This repertoire shows 60,000 or so distinct CDR3 sequences, 12% found once; its top ten account for about 9.5%. General observations from the study: The number of KT2 alpha and beta sequences was a linear function of input KT2 cells.

This sequence was found in a human donor. The chain recombines TRBV7-6 with TRBJ2-3, with no clear D. The sample taken for sequencing was PBMCs spiked with cells of the T cell clone KT2. As DNA, the CDR3 is TGTGCCAGCAGCTTATCGATCACAGATACGCAGTATTTT. It encodes CASSLSITDTQYF.